The entry that follows covers one T cell receptor beta chain sequence. Its antigen is still unknown. Samples from alopecia areata patients were lesional scalp punch biopsies and peripheral blood. PBMCs, the starting material, were the source of sorted CD4+ and CD8+ T cells. These data come from a study of CD8+ T cells in alopecia areata. As for the study in general: Each of the treated patients was given oral tofacitinib, 5 to 10 mg twice daily, for moderate-to-severe alopecia areata. Study-level findings and limits: With patients, TCR sharing proved less clear than in mice, a difference possibly related to HLA.

CDR1 is SNHLY and CDR2 is FYNNEI in the germline V gene. Between the trimmed V and J ends, which lost 6 bases and 3 bases, there was a span of 8 bases. This CDR3 has 13 amino acids. Extracted from the samples, RNA was reverse transcribed into cDNA to serve as the sequencing template. Clones were sequenced by immunoSEQ multiplex PCR, and TCRdb holds only the in-frame ones, with some missing. The top ten hold approximately 0.45% of the sample, which has about 200,000 clones, around 62% seen once. This clonotype originated in a human donor with alopecia areata. J is TRBJ1-4 and V is TRBV2; D gene unclear. Sequenced here: CD4+ T cells sorted from blood, sampled at week 0. The CDR3 nucleotides read TGTGCCAGCAGGCTCGATTCTAATGAAAAACTGTTTTTT. It translates to CASRLDSNEKLFF.